The rows below give T cell receptor beta chains drawn from one sample of a study of a mutant IDH1 vaccine in newly diagnosed glioma. Profiled with immunoSEQ multiplex PCR; TCRdb holds only in-frame clones, not every one. The table has around 20,000 clones, 89% seen once. For these receptors, no antigen is known. Sample: PBMCs, taken from a glioma patient whose treatment included an IDH1 peptide vaccine. These TCRs come from a woman aged 40 to 50 with glioma. Both conserved end residues are part of each CDR3. D genes are given only for firm matches.

v_call	j_call	d_call	cdr3_aa	cdr3_nt
TRBV29-1	TRBJ1-1	-	CSVVGEGLAFF	TGCAGCGTTGTTGGGGAAGGTCTAGCTTTCTTT
TRBV2	TRBJ1-3	-	CASRSDRTLSGNTIYF	TGTGCCAGCAGGTCAGACAGGACGCTCTCTGGAAACACCATATATTTT
TRBV6-6	TRBJ1-2	-	CASSWSARDGYTF	TGTGCCAGCAGCTGGTCGGCTAGAGATGGCTACACCTTC
TRBV27	TRBJ2-7	TRBD2	CASSWGLAGDYEQYF	TGTGCCAGCAGTTGGGGGCTAGCGGGAGACTACGAGCAGTACTTC
TRBV5-1	TRBJ2-7	TRBD2	CASSLSGGYEQYF	TGCGCCAGCAGCCTAAGCGGGGGCTACGAGCAGTACTTC
TRBV5-1	TRBJ2-5	TRBD2	CASSLPGGPGETQYF	TGCGCCAGCAGCTTGCCGGGAGGGCCGGGAGAGACCCAGTACTTC
TRBV4-1	TRBJ2-7	TRBD1	CASSQDLGTGPYEQYF	TGCGCCAGCAGCCAAGATCTTGGGACAGGACCGTACGAGCAGTACTTC
TRBV10-1	TRBJ2-1	-	CASSEHVVGNEQFF	TGCGCCAGCAGTGAGCATGTGGTAGGCAATGAGCAGTTCTTC
TRBV6-1	TRBJ2-7	-	CASSEGFLGRYEQYF	TGTGCCAGCAGTGAAGGGTTTTTAGGTCGCTACGAGCAGTACTTC
TRBV30	TRBJ1-4	TRBD1	CAWNQDRGQLFF	TGTGCCTGGAACCAGGACAGGGGACAACTGTTTTTT
TRBV18	TRBJ2-1	TRBD1	CASSPDRGKVF	TGTGCCAGCTCACCAGACAGGGGTAAGGTCTTC